A single sample is the source of the 8 T cell receptor beta chains below, sequenced in a study of T cells in Graves' hyperthyroidism and ophthalmopathy. TCR beta CDR3 sequences were amplified from RNA transcripts. The HTBI primer set drove a first-round RT-PCR of the TCR CDR3. TCRdb fed the multiplex PCR reads into MiXCR, producing one record per CDR3 protein. The repertoire holds approximately 480,000 distinct CDR3 sequences, with around 21% as singletons. The sequencing input was blood. Source of these receptors: a man between 18 and 35 years old with Graves' hyperthyroidism.

The chain is built from TRBV9 and TRBJ2-7, with D perhaps matching TRBD1 (6 bases). This CDR3 has 14 amino acids. Germline CDR1 is SGDLS and CDR2 is YYNGEE. V lost 4 bases to trimming and J lost 2 bases, with 13 bases between them. As DNA, the CDR3 is TGTGCCAGCAGCCCTTCGGACAGTACCTACGAGCAGTACTTC. It codes for CASSPSDSTYEQYF.

The chain joins TRBV2 to TRBJ2-7; perhaps TRBD2 as D (6 bases). V was shortened by 3 bases and J by 6 bases, with 15 bases between the two germline ends. The V gene's germline CDR1 is SNHLY and CDR2 FYNNEI. This CDR3 is 14 amino acids long. Here the CDR3 reads CASSDLATRSEQYF. The CDR3 DNA follows: TGTGCCAGCAGTGACCTAGCGACGAGAAGCGAGCAGTACTTC.

This clonotype was seen at least ten times. V gene TRBV6-1 combines with J gene TRBJ2-2, with D possibly TRBD1 on 6 matching bases. CDR3 length equals 16 residues. Trimming cost V 4 bases and J 2 bases, with 14 bases left between them. Germline assignment: CDR1 MNHNS and CDR2 SASEGT. The CDR3 bases are TGTGCCAGCAGTGCCGTATCAGGGGCCAACACCGGGGAGCTGTTTTTT. Its protein product is CASSAVSGANTGELFF.

The chain joins TRBV27 to TRBJ2-7; D is perhaps TRBD2 (5 bases). The CDR3 is 16 amino acids. Trimming removed 3 bases from V and 4 bases from J, with 19 bases in between. Germline V gives CDR1 MNHEY, CDR2 SMNVEV (reference sequence). This CDR3 reads CASSFAAYGLIYEQYF. The CDR3 DNA reads as TGTGCCAGCAGTTTCGCAGCTTACGGACTGATTTACGAGCAGTACTTC.

This clonotype was counted many times. The chain is built from TRBV6-1 and TRBJ1-1; no definite D call. V was clipped by 10 bases and J by 3 bases, with 18 bases between them. There are 14 residues in the CDR3. CDR1 MNHNS and CDR2 SASEGT come from the germline V gene. The CDR3 sequence is CATLKTRGYTEAFF. DNA of the CDR3: TGTGCCACCCTAAAAACGCGGGGATACACTGAAGCTTTCTTT.

The V call is TRBV12-3 or TRBV12-4, the J call TRBJ2-2; D remains ambiguous. The V and J ends lost 6 bases and 0 bases respectively, with 11 bases between them. The CDR3 sequence is 15 residues long. CDR3 coding DNA: TGTGCCAGCAGAACAGAGCTCGCGAACACCGGGGAGCTGTTTTTT. Residues: CASRTELANTGELFF.

The chain is built from TRBV6-1 and TRBJ2-5, with a tentative D call TRBD2 (7 bases). The CDR3 contains 15 residues. Trimming removed 8 bases at V and 3 bases at J, with 19 bases between. Germline lookup yields CDR1 MNHNS and CDR2 SASEGT. CDR3 region: CASSRGGGREETQYF. The DNA for the CDR3 is TGTGCCAGCTCGCGTGGGGGGGGGCGGGAAGAGACCCAGTACTTC.

The table lists this clonotype with a few counts. V usage is TRBV19 and J usage is TRBJ1-5, with TRBD1 matching over 7 bases. The V and J ends lost 3 bases and 5 bases, in that order; junction bases with no gene match: 4. Per germline, CDR1 LNHDA and CDR2 SQIVND (reference sequence). The CDR3 contains 14 residues. CDR3 residues: CASSIEGAHQPQHF. In DNA form, the CDR3 reads TGTGCCAGTAGTATTGAGGGGGCCCATCAGCCCCAGCATTTT.